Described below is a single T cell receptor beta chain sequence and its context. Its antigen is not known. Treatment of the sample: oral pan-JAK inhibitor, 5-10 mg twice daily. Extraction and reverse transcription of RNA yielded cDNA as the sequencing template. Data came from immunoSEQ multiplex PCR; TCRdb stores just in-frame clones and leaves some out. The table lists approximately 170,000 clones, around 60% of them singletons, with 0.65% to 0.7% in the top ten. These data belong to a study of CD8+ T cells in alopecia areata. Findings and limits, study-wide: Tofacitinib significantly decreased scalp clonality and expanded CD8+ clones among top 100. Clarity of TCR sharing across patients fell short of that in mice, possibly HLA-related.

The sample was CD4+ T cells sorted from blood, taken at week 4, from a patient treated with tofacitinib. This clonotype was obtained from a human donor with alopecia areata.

This CDR3 reads CASSFYSLVAKNIQYF. CDR3 nucleotides: TGTGCCAGCAGCTTCTACAGTTTGGTAGCCAAAAACATTCAGTACTTC. The chain uses TRBV7-9 and TRBJ2-4; D ambiguous. The germline V gene encodes CDR1 SEHNR and CDR2 FQNEAQ (reference sequence). Trimming took 3 bases from V and 0 from J, leaving 12 bases between them. The CDR3 is 16 amino acids. Complete variable domain (other parts from reference TRBV7-9 and TRBJ2-4): DTGVSQNPRHKITKRGQNVTFRCDPISEHNRLYWYRQTLGQGPEFLTYFQNEAQLEKSRLLSDRFSAERPKGSFSTLEIQRTEQGDSAMYLCASSFYSLVAKNIQYFGAGTRLSVL.